These T cell receptor beta chains were read from a single sample in a study of beta chain features in type 1 diabetes. Only in-frame clones appear in the TCRdb table, and some are missing; sequencing was by immunoSEQ multiplex PCR. The sample lists hundreds of thousands of clones; 13% to 15% were seen once. Sequencing was done on a sample of naive CD4+ T cells from blood. The receptors stem from a man under 40 with type 1 diabetes. Both conserved end residues are part of each CDR3. D genes are given only for firm matches. Part of the rows lack a size; the others show once, few, many or a class for expanded clones.

CDR3nt | CDR3aa | j_gene | d_gene | abundance | v_gene
TGTGCCAGCAGCTTAATTTGGAGGGAGGAAGTAAATGAGCAGTTCTTC | CASSLIWREEVNEQFF | TRBJ2-1 | - | - | TRBV7-9
TGTGCCAGCATCGACAGGGGCACTGAAGCTTTCTTT | CASIDRGTEAFF | TRBJ1-1 | TRBD1 | few | TRBV27
TGTGCCAGCAGCTTAGTGGGAGCTGAAGCTTTCTTT | CASSLVGAEAFF | TRBJ1-1 | - | - | TRBV7-9
TGCGCCAGCAGCTTGCGAGCTTCTGGGGCCAACGTCCTGACTTTC | CASSLRASGANVLTF | TRBJ2-6 | - | - | TRBV5-1
TGTGCGCTAAAGGGTAGCGGCCTCCACACCGGGGAGCTGTTTTTT | CALKGSGLHTGELFF | TRBJ2-2 | - | few | TRBV28
TGTGCCAACGACAGGGATGGCTACACCTTC | CANDRDGYTF | TRBJ1-2 | TRBD1 | - | TRBV5-7
TGTGCCAGCAGCGTTCGGGGAACTTCAAACGAGCAGTACTTC | CASSVRGTSNEQYF | TRBJ2-7 | - | - | TRBV9
TGCGCCAGCAGACCGGACAGTCTCATCTATGGCTACACCTTC | CASRPDSLIYGYTF | TRBJ1-2 | - | - | TRBV5-1
TGTGCCAGCAGCGCGACAAGGGGTGGAGAGACCCAGTACTTC | CASSATRGGETQYF | TRBJ2-5 | - | - | TRBV9
TGTGCCAGCAGCCAACCGCACTCGACAGGGGGCTTCGGTGGAGCTTTCTTT | CASSQPHSTGGFGGAFF | TRBJ1-1 | TRBD1 | few | TRBV4-2
TGTGCCAGCAGTGCAGAAGGGACAGCCCTCTATGGCTACACCTTC | CASSAEGTALYGYTF | TRBJ1-2 | TRBD1 | - | TRBV6-1
TGTGCCAGCAGTCGACAGGGGGCTCACTATGGCTACACCTTC | CASSRQGAHYGYTF | TRBJ1-2 | TRBD1 | few | TRBV11-2
TGCAGCGTTGAAGATCGGAATCAGGGGACAAGACAAGAGACCCAGTACTTC | CSVEDRNQGTRQETQYF | TRBJ2-5 | - | few | TRBV29-1
TGCGCCAGCAGCTTTTCGACAGGGCAGGAGTACGAGCAGTACTTC | CASSFSTGQEYEQYF | TRBJ2-7 | TRBD1 | few | TRBV5-1
TGTGCCATCAGTGGAAGTAGTGAGACCCAGTACTTC | CAISGSSETQYF | TRBJ2-5 | - | few | TRBV10-3
TGTGCCTGGAGTGTACAACCAAACACTGAAGCTTTCTTT | CAWSVQPNTEAFF | TRBJ1-1 | - | few | TRBV30
TGCGCCAGCAGCTTTACGGAGAGCTCCTACAATGAGCAGTTCTTC | CASSFTESSYNEQFF | TRBJ2-1 | - | - | TRBV5-1
TGTGCCAGTAATTTGAACAGGGACACTGAAGCTTTCTTT | CASNLNRDTEAFF | TRBJ1-1 | - | few | TRBV19
TGTGCCAGCAGCTTAGTAACCGGGGAGCTGTTTTTT | CASSLVTGELFF | TRBJ2-2 | - | few | TRBV7-2
TGTGCCAGCTCACCCCAAGGACTAGCGGGAGAGGTAGATACGCAGTATTTT | CASSPQGLAGEVDTQYF | TRBJ2-3 | TRBD2 | - | TRBV18
TGTGCCAGCAGGGGACTAGCGGGACACTACGAGCAGTACTTC | CASRGLAGHYEQYF | TRBJ2-7 | TRBD2 | - | TRBV2
TGTGCCAGCAGCTTAGTTAGAGGGAATGAGCAGTTCTTC | CASSLVRGNEQFF | TRBJ2-1 | - | - | TRBV7-8
TGTGCCAGCAGTGACTTACAGGGGGGAGAGACTGAAGCTTTCTTT | CASSDLQGGETEAFF | TRBJ1-1 | TRBD1 | few | TRBV25-1
TGTGCCAGCAGCCCGGGACAGGGGCTGTCTTTCTTT | CASSPGQGLSFF | TRBJ1-1 | TRBD1 | - | TRBV7-9
TGTGCCAGCTCACCCACTCGGACTAGCGGAGGGGACGAGCAGTACTTC | CASSPTRTSGGDEQYF | TRBJ2-7 | TRBD2 | - | TRBV18
TGTGCCAGCAGTGGGACTATCAGGGATACGCAGTATTTT | CASSGTIRDTQYF | TRBJ2-3 | - | few | TRBV6-1
TGCGCCAGCAGCTTAGGAGGGCTCGATCAGCCCCAGCATTTT | CASSLGGLDQPQHF | TRBJ1-5 | - | - | TRBV5-1
TGTGCCAGTACGGGGGTCGGTCAGCCCCAGCATTTT | CASTGVGQPQHF | TRBJ1-5 | - | few | TRBV19
TGTGCCAGCTCACCCGAGTATGGCCAGGGAAATGCTTTCTTT | CASSPEYGQGNAFF | TRBJ1-1 | - | few | TRBV18
TGTGCCAGCAGCGTCTGGAGCGGGAACGAGCAGTTCTTC | CASSVWSGNEQFF | TRBJ2-1 | TRBD2 | - | TRBV7-2
TGTGCCAGCAGTTTGACCGGGACAGGGGAGTACTTC | CASSLTGTGEYF | TRBJ2-7 | TRBD1 | few | TRBV28
TGTGCCAGCAGCGTGGGGTACAGCGGCGGAGACTATGGCTACACCTTC | CASSVGYSGGDYGYTF | TRBJ1-2 | - | - | TRBV9
TGTGCCAGCGGGTACTTAGCGGAGCAGTACTTC | CASGYLAEQYF | TRBJ2-7 | - | - | TRBV6-6
TGCGCCAGCAGCTTGGAAGGACAACATAGCACAGATACGCAGTATTTT | CASSLEGQHSTDTQYF | TRBJ2-3 | - | few | TRBV5-1
TGTGCCAGCAGTTCCGCAGGGGGCGTCGCTGAAGCTTTCTTT | CASSSAGGVAEAFF | TRBJ1-1 | TRBD1 | - | TRBV6-5
TGCGCCAGCAGCCTCGAGGGACAGGGGCACGAGCAGTACTTC | CASSLEGQGHEQYF | TRBJ2-7 | TRBD1 | - | TRBV5-1